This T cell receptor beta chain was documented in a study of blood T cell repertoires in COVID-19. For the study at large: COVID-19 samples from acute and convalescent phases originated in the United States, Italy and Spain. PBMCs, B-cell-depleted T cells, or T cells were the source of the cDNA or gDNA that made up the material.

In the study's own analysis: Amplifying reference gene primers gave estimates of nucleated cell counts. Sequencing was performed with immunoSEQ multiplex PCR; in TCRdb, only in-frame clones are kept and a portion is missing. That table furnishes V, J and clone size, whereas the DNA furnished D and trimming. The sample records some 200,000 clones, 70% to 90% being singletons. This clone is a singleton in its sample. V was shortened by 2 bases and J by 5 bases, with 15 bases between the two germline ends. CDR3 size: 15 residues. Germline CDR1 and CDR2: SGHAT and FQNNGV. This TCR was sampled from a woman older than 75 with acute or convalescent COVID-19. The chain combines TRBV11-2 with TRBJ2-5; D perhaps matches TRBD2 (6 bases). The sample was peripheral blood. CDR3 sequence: CASSLLGGAGETQYF. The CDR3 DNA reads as TGTGCCAGCAGCTTATTGGGGGGAGCAGGGGAGACCCAGTACTTC. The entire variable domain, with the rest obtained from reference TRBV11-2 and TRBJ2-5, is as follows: EAGVAQSPRYKIIEKRQSVAFWCNPISGHATLYWYQQILGQGPKLLIQFQNNGVVDDSQLPKDRFSAERLKGVDSTLKIQPAKLEDSAVYLCASSLLGGAGETQYFGPGTRLLVL.